Below are 5 T cell receptor beta chains sequenced from a single sample in a study of cytomegalovirus exposure and HLA in healthy donors. The PCR was carried out with 60 Vbeta primers and 13 Jbeta primers. Sequencing used immunoSEQ multiplex PCR; TCRdb keeps in-frame clones, though not all of them. The sample includes approximately 250,000 clones, around 84% seen only once; the top ten take roughly 0.26%. Sequenced: PBMCs. The receptors were gathered from a girl aged 2 to 9 in good health and CMV-seronegative.

This clone was seen just once. This rearrangement joins TRBV5-6 to TRBJ2-7, with D perhaps TRBD2 (6 bases). V lost 4 bases, J lost 3 bases, and 17 bases lay in between. The CDR3 is 15 residues long. CDR1 is SGHDT and CDR2 is YYEEEE in the germline V gene. CDR3 residues: CASSRAGTPLYEQYF. As DNA, the CDR3 is TGTGCCAGCAGCCGGGCCGGGACTCCCCTCTACGAGCAGTACTTC.

The chain combines TRBV19 with TRBJ1-5, with a weak D call TRBD1 (5 bases). The CDR3 extends over 16 amino acids. Germline CDR1 is LNHDA and CDR2 is SQIVND (reference sequence). V was clipped by 9 bases and J by 3 bases, with 21 bases between them. CDR3 coding DNA: TGTGCCAGCACCCGAGGGACTCGACGGCACAATCAGCCCCAGCATTTT. It encodes CASTRGTRRHNQPQHF.

The chain employs TRBV6-5 and TRBJ2-7; TRBD1 is a possible D gene (5 bases). The germline V gene has CDR1 MNHEY and CDR2 SVGAGI. CDR3 size: 14 residues. V lost 5 bases to trimming and J lost 4 bases, with 15 bases between them. CDR3: CASSTGLLYYEQYF. In nucleotides, the CDR3 is TGTGCCAGCAGTACAGGTCTACTATATTACGAGCAGTACTTC.

CDR3 amino acids: CASSLGGHYGYTF. The CDR3 bases are TGTGCCAGCAGTTTAGGAGGCCACTATGGCTACACCTTC. The chain is built from TRBV28 and TRBJ1-2; no definite D call. Germline CDR1 reads MDHEN; CDR2 reads SYDVKM. The ends were cut back, 2 bases at V and 3 bases at J, with 7 bases in the middle. The CDR3 loop spans 13 amino acids.

The chain uses TRBV7-9 and TRBJ2-7; D gene ambiguous. Germline CDR1 is SEHNR and CDR2 is FQNEAQ (reference sequence). V was shortened by 4 bases and J by 2 bases, with 9 bases between the two germline ends. The CDR3 runs to 13 residues. The CDR3 loop is CASSSPGAYEQYF. In DNA, the CDR3 is TGTGCCAGCAGCTCCCCAGGCGCCTACGAGCAGTACTTC.